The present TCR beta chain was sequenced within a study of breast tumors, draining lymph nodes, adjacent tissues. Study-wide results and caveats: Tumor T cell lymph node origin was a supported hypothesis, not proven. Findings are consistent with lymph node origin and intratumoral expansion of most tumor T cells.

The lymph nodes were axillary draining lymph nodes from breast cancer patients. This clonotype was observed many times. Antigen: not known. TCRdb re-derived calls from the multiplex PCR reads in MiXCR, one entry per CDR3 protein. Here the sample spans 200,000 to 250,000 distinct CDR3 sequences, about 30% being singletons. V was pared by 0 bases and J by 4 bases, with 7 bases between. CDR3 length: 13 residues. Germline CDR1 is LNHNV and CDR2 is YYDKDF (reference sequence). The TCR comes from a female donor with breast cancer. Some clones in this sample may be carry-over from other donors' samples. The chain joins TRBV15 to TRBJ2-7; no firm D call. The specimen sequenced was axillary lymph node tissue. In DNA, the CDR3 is TGTGCCACCAGCAGAGAAGCAAATTACGAGCAGTACTTC. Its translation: CATSREANYEQYF.